The 13 T cell receptor beta chains below were found in one sample sequenced in a study of shared clonotypes between healthy human individuals. As defined, naive CD8 cells were CD45RO-negative and positively selected for CCR7, with terminally differentiated effector memory CD45RA+ cells excluded. Generated by immunoSEQ multiplex PCR, the TCRdb table keeps only in-frame clones and is missing some. This table has around 2,000,000 clones, under 95% appearing once. The specimen sequenced was naive CD8+ T cells from PBMCs. These receptors were obtained from a man younger than 30 in good health. Some clones in this sample may be carry-over from other donors' samples.

J is TRBJ1-5 and V is TRBV4-2; 7 bases are a match to TRBD1. The CDR3 sequence is 15 residues long. Trimming cost V 3 bases and J 0 bases; bases outside gene matches: 2. The germline V gene encodes CDR1 LGHNA and CDR2 YNFKEQ. The CDR3 region is CASSQNRGSNQPQHF. The CDR3 DNA follows: TGTGCCAGCAGCCAGAACAGGGGTAGCAATCAGCCCCAGCATTTT.

The CDR3 DNA is TGCGCCAGCAGCTCTGTGGGCAGTGACCTAGGGCGGGAGACCCAGTACTTC. Translated: CASSSVGSDLGRETQYF. The chain combines TRBV5-1 with TRBJ2-5; no firm D call. CDR3 length: 17 residues. Germline values: CDR1 SGHRS, CDR2 YFSETQ. V was trimmed by 3 bases and J by 5 bases, leaving 23 bases between them.

This clone was observed a single time. The chain combines TRBV5-5 with TRBJ2-7; D gene uncertain. V was pared by 0 bases and J by 5 bases, with 15 bases between. CDR1 SGHKS and CDR2 YYEKEE come from the germline V gene (reference sequence). This CDR3 comprises 15 residues. The CDR3 region is CASSLDGRITHEQYF. Written as DNA, the CDR3 is TGTGCCAGCAGCTTGGATGGCAGGATAACCCACGAGCAGTACTTC.

V usage is TRBV9 and J usage is TRBJ1-2; D is possibly TRBD1 (5 bases). Trimming pared 3 bases from V and 1 base from J, leaving 10 bases between. Germline values: CDR1 SGDLS, CDR2 YYNGEE. The CDR3 covers 14 residues. The CDR3 coding sequence is TGTGCCAGCAGCGCCCCCGGGGGTAACTATGGCTACACCTTC. This gives the protein CASSAPGGNYGYTF.

The CDR3 sequence is CASSPQDRDGYEQYF. DNA of the CDR3: TGTGCCAGCTCACCACAAGACCGGGACGGCTACGAGCAGTACTTC. The genes are TRBV18 and TRBJ2-7; tentatively, D is TRBD1 or TRBD2 (5 bases each). Germline V gene sequence: CDR1 KGHSH, CDR2 LQKENI. V was cut by 1 base and J by 3 bases, with 13 bases left in between. CDR3 size: 15 residues.

This clone was detected a few times. This CDR3 is also generated by other DNA sequences in the sample. The DNA for the CDR3 is TGTGCCAGCAGTTTAGGGGGGGGCTCCTACAATGAGCAGTTCTTC. Protein: CASSLGGGSYNEQFF. V and J are TRBV27 and TRBJ2-1, with 7 bases identical to TRBD2. V lost 2 bases to trimming and J lost 0 bases; unmatched junction nucleotides: 1. The V gene's germline CDR1 is MNHEY and CDR2 SMNVEV (reference sequence). CDR3 length equals 15 residues.

This chain joins TRBV19 and TRBJ2-7; D is ambiguous. V gave up 4 bases and J gave up 1 base, with 11 bases separating them. CDR1 and CDR2 from the germline V gene are LNHDA and SQIVND (reference sequence). CDR3 length equals 14 residues. This chain's CDR3 is CASSSWQDSYEQYF. The DNA of the CDR3 is TGTGCCAGTAGTAGTTGGCAGGATTCCTACGAGCAGTACTTC.

This CDR3 is CASSETPLTRSGNTIYF. DNA of the CDR3: TGCGCCAGCAGTGAGACACCATTGACCCGCTCTGGAAACACCATATATTTT. The chain combines TRBV10-2 with TRBJ1-3; D not certain. Germline V gives CDR1 WSHSY, CDR2 SAAADI. Between the trimmed V and J ends, which lost 2 bases and 0 bases, there was a span of 14 bases. The CDR3 contains 17 residues.

CDR3 region: CASRRGAEAFF. The CDR3 coding sequence is TGTGCCAGCAGGCGGGGGGCGGAGGCTTTCTTT. The chain is built from TRBV21-1 and TRBJ1-1. TRBV21-1 is classified as a pseudogene. The CDR3 loop spans 11 amino acids.

The chain is built from TRBV13 and TRBJ1-2, with D perhaps TRBD1 (6 bases). Trimming stripped 5 bases from V and 10 bases from J, with 26 bases between. The CDR3 is 16 residues long. Germline CDR1 is PRHDT and CDR2 is FYEKMQ (reference sequence). In DNA, the CDR3 is TGTGCCAGCAGCCCGGACAGAAGGCCTCTCGGTATGGACTACACCTTC. Translated, it gives CASSPDRRPLGMDYTF.

The V gene is TRBV10-3, the J gene TRBJ1-1; D unresolved. Germline V gene data show CDR1 as ENHRY and CDR2 as SYGVKD. V was shortened by 2 bases and J by 11 bases, with 18 bases between the two germline ends. CDR3 length: 14 amino acids. Written as DNA, the CDR3 is TGTGCCATCAGTGAGGGGGTCCGGACGGAGGGTGCTTTCTTT. As protein: CAISEGVRTEGAFF.

The rearrangement links TRBV29-1 to TRBJ2-7, with D unresolved. This CDR3 comprises 12 residues. Germline CDR1 is SQVTM and CDR2 is ANQGSEA. V lost 1 base, J lost 4 bases, and 8 bases lay in between. CDR3 loop: CSVEVPTYEQYF. CDR3 nucleotide sequence: TGCAGCGTTGAAGTCCCGACATACGAGCAGTACTTC.

This clone was observed a single time. The chain has TRBV6-5 and TRBJ1-4; TRBD1 might be the D (5 bases). Trimming pared 4 bases from V and 0 bases from J, leaving 9 bases between. The CDR3 length is 15 residues. CDR1 MNHEY and CDR2 SVGAGI come from the germline V gene. The CDR3 DNA reads TGTGCCAGCAGTTTCAGGGAGTCAACTAATGAAAAACTGTTTTTT. Amino acids: CASSFRESTNEKLFF.